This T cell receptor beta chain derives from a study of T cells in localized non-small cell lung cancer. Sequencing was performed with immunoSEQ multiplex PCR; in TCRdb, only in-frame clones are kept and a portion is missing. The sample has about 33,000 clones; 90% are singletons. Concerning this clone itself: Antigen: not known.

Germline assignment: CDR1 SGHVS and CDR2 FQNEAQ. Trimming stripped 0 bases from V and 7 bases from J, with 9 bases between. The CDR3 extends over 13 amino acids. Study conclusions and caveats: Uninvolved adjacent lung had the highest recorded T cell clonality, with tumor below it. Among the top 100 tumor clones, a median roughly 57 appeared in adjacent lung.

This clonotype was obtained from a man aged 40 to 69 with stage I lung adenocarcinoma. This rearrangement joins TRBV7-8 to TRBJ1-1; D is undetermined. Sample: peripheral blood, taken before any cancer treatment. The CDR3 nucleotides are TGTGCCAGCAGCTTAGCAGGGCTAAATGAAGCTTTCTTT. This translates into CASSLAGLNEAFF.